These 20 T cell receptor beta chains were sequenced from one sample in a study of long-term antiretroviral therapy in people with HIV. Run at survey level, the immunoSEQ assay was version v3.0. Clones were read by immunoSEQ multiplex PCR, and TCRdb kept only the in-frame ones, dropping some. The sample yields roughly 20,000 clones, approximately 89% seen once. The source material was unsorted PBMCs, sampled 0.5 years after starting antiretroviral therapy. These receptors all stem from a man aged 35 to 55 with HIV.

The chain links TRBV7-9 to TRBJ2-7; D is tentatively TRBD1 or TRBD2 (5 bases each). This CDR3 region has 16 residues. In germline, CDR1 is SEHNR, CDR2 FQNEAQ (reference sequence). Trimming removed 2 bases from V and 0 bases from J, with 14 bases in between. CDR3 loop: CASSLSWGTSSYEQYF. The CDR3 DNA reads TGTGCCAGCAGCTTATCCTGGGGCACTAGCTCCTACGAGCAGTACTTC.

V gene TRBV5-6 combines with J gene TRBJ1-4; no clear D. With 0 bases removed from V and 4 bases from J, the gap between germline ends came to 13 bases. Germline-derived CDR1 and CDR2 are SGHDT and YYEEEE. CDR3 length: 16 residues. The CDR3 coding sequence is TGTGCCAGCAGCTTGGCTGGTGGGGATCGTAATGAAAAACTGTTTTTT. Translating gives CASSLAGGDRNEKLFF.

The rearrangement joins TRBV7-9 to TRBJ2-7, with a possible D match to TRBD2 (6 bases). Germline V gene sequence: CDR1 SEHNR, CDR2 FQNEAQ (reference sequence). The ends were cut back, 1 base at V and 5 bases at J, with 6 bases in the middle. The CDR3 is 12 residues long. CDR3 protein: CASSLGRDEQYF. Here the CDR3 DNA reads TGTGCCAGCAGCTTAGGGAGGGACGAGCAGTACTTC.

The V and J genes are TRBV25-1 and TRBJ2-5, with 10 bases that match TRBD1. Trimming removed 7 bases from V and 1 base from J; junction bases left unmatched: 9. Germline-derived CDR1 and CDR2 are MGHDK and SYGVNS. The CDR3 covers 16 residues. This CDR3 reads CASNEGGQGIQETQYF. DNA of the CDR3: TGTGCCAGCAACGAGGGGGGACAGGGGATCCAAGAGACCCAGTACTTC. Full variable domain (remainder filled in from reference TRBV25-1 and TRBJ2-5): EADIYQTPRYLVIGTGKKITLECSQTMGHDKMYWYQQDPGMELHLIHYSYGVNSTEKGDLSSESTVSRIRTEHFPLTLESARPSHTSQYLCASNEGGQGIQETQYFGPGTRLLVL.

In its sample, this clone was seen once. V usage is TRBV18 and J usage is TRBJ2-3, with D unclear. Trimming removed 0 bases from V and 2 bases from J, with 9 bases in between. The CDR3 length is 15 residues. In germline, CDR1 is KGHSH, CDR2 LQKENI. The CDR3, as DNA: TGTGCCAGCTCACCACCGGCCAGTCCCACAGATACGCAGTATTTT. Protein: CASSPPASPTDTQYF. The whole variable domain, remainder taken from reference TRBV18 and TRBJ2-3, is NAGVMQNPRHLVRRRGQEARLRCSPMKGHSHVYWYRQLPEEGLKFMVYLQKENIIDESGMPKERFSAEFPKEGPSILRIQQVVRGDSAAYFCASSPPASPTDTQYFGPGTRLTVL.

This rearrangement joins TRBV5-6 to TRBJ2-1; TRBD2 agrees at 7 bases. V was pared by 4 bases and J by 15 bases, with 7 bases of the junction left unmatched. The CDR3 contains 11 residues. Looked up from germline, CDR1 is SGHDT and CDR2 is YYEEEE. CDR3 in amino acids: CASSRGGLLFF. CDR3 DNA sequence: TGTGCCAGCAGCAGGGGAGGGCTTCTGTTCTTC.

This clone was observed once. The CDR3 region has the DNA TGCAGCGTTGAAGAAAACGGGAACTATGGCTACACCTTC. Protein sequence: CSVEENGNYGYTF. The chain links TRBV29-1 to TRBJ1-2, with no clear D. Germline values: CDR1 SQVTM, CDR2 ANQGSEA. This CDR3 has 13 amino acids. Trimming removed 0 bases from V and 2 bases from J, with 7 bases in between.

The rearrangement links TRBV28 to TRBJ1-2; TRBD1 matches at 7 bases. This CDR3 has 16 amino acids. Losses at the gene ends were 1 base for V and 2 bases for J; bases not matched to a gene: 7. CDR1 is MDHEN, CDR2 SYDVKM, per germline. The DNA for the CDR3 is TGTGCCAGCAGTTTATCGGAGGGGGCGAGGAACTATGGCTACACCTTC. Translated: CASSLSEGARNYGYTF.

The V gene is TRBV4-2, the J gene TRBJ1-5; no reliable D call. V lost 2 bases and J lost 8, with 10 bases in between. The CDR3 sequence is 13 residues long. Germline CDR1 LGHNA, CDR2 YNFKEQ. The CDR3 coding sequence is TGTGCCAGCAGCCAATTTCTTCTGGAGCCCCAGCATTTT. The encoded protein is CASSQFLLEPQHF.

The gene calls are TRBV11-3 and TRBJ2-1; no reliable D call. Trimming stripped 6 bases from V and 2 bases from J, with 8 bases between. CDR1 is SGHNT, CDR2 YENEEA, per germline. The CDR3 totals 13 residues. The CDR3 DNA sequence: TGTGCCAGCAGTGGTCACGCCTACAATGAGCAGTTCTTC. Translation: CASSGHAYNEQFF.

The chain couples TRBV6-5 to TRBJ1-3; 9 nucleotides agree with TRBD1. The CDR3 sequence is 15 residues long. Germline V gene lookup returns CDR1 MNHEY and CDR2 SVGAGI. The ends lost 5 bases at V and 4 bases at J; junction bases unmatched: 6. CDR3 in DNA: TGTGCCAGCAGTATACAGGGGGCGAACGGAAACACCATATATTTT. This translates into CASSIQGANGNTIYF.

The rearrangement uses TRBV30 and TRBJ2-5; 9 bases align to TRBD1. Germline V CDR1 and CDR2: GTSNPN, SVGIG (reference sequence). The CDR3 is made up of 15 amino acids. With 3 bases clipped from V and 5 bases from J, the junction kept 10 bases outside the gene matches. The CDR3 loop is CAWSLQTGGIETQYF. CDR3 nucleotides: TGTGCCTGGAGCCTCCAGACAGGGGGAATTGAGACCCAGTACTTC.

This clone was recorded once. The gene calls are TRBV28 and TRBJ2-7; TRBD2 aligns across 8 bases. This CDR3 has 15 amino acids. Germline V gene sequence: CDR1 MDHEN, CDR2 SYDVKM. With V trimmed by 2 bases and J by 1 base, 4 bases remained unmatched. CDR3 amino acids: CASSLLRLASYEQYF. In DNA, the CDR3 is TGTGCCAGCAGTTTACTGAGACTAGCGTCCTACGAGCAGTACTTC.

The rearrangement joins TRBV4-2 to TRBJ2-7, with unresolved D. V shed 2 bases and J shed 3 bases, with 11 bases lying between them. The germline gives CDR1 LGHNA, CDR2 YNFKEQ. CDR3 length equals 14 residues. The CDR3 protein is CASSQPGSSYEQYF. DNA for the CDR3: TGTGCCAGCAGCCAACCCGGGTCGAGCTACGAGCAGTACTTC.

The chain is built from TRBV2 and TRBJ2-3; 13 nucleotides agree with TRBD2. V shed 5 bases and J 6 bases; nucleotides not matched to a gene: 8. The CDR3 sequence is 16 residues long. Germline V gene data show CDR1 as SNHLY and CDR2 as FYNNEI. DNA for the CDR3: TGTGCCAGCAGTTTAAAACTAGCGGGAGGGCGGGATACGCAGTATTTT. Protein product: CASSLKLAGGRDTQYF.

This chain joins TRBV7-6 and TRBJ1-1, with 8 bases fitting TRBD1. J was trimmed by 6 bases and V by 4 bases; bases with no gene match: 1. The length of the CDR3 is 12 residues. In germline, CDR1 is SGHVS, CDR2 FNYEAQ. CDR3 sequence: CASSSTGAEAFF. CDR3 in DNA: TGTGCCAGCAGCTCGACAGGGGCTGAAGCTTTCTTT.

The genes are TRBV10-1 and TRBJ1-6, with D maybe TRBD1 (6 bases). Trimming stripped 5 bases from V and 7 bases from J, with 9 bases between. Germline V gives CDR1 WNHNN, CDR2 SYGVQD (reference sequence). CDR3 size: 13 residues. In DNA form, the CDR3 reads TGCGCCAGCAGTATCCAGGGGAATTCACCCCTCCACTTT. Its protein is CASSIQGNSPLHF.

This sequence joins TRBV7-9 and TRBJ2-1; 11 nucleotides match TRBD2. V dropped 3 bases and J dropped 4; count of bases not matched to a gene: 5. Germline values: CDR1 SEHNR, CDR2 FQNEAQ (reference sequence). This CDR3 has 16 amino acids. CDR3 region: CASSFLAGGGYNEQFF. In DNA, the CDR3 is TGTGCCAGCAGCTTCTTAGCGGGAGGGGGTTACAATGAGCAGTTCTTC. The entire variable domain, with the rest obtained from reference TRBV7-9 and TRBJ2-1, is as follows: DTGVSQNPRHKITKRGQNVTFRCDPISEHNRLYWYRQTLGQGPEFLTYFQNEAQLEKSRLLSDRFSAERPKGSFSTLEIQRTEQGDSAMYLCASSFLAGGGYNEQFFGPGTRLTVL.

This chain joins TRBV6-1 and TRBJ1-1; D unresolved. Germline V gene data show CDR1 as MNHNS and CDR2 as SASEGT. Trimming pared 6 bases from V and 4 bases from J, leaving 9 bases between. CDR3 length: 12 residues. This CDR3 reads CASRPWSTEAFF. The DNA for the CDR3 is TGTGCCAGCAGACCATGGAGCACTGAAGCTTTCTTT.

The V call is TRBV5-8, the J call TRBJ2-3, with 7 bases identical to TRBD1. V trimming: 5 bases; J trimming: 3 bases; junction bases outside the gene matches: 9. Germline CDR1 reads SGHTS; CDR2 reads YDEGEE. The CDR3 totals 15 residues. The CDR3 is CASSSADRATDTQYF. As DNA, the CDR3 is TGTGCCAGCAGTTCCGCAGACAGGGCTACAGATACGCAGTATTTT.